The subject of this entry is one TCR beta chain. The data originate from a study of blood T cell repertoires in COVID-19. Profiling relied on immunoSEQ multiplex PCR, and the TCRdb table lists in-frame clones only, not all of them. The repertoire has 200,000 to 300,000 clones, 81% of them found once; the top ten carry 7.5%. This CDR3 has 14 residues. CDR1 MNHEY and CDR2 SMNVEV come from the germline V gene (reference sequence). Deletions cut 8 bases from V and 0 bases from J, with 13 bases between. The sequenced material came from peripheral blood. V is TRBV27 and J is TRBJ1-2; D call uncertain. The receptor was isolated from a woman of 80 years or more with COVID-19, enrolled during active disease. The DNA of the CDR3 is TGTGCCAGCGGATGGACGGGAGCTAACTATGGCTACACCTTC. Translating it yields CASGWTGANYGYTF.